The sequence of this T cell receptor beta chain was determined in a study of T-cell memory formation after mild COVID-19. Study-level findings and limits: There were some responding clones in pre-infection memory, which suggested that cross-reactive memory had joined. Balance between CD4 and CD8 was seen in clones contracting day 15 to 85, and a CD4+ lean was seen in later expanders. Second-wave clones reaching peak frequency on day 37 lacked confirmed SARS-CoV-2 specificity.

This clonotype was detected only a few times. Its target is not known. The CDR3 runs to 15 residues. Trimming cost V 4 bases and J 5 bases; bases outside gene matches: 9. Germline CDR1 SGHRS, CDR2 YFSETQ. Barcoded TCR alpha and TCR beta cDNA libraries with UMIs came from 5'RACE using constant-segment primers. Each CDR3 protein gets one entry after TCRdb re-called the 5' RACE reads with MiXCR. The table records 500,000 to 600,000 distinct CDR3 sequences, about a sixth of them present only once. The sequencing input was PBMCs or a T cell subset sorted from them (not recorded which). This chain links TRBV5-1 with TRBJ2-5, with TRBD1 matching 9 bases. This clonotype was obtained from an adult woman who had mild COVID-19 (a few samples of this study predate the infection). Cell type and time point are not known. The CDR3 loop reads CASSPQTGGWETQYF. CDR3 nucleotides: TGCGCCAGCAGCCCGCAAACAGGGGGCTGGGAGACCCAGTACTTC.